This section outlines one T cell receptor (beta chain) sequence together with its context. TCR beta VDJ combinations and CDR3 sequences were profiled from genomic DNA. TCRdb re-called the reads with MiXCR, one entry per CDR3 protein. Of around 250,000 distinct CDR3 sequences listed, 45% to 65% are singletons. The data stem from a study of CD8+CD57+ T cells in acquired aplastic anemia. Study in general: When averaged, DNA from sorted CD4+ and CD8+ cells came to approximately 3.2 ug.

The source material was sorted CD4+, CD8+, or CD8+CD57+ T cells (not recorded which) from PBMCs. The clonotype comes from a human donor with severe aplastic anemia or a healthy control (not recorded which).

The CDR3 bases are TGTGCCAGCAATGAGGGGGAAGCTTTCTTT. Its protein product is CASNEGEAFF. This chain uses TRBV19 with TRBJ1-1; D perhaps matches TRBD1 (5 bases). Looked up from germline, CDR1 is LNHDA and CDR2 is SQIVND (reference sequence). This CDR3 region has 10 residues. V lost 9 bases and J 8 bases, leaving 10 bases between the germline ends.